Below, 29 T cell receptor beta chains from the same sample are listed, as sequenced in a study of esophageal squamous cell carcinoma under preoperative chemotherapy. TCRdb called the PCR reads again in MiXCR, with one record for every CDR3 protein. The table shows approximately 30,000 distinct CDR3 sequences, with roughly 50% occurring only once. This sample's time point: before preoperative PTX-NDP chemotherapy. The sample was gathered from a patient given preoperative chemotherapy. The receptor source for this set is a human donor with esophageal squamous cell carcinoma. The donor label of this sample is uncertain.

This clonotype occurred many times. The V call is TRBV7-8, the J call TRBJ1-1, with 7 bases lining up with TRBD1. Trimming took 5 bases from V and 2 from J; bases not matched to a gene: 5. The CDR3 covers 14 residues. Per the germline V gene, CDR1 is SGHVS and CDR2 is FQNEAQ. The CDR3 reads CASSLGQVNTEAFF. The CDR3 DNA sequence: TGTGCCAGCAGCCTAGGACAGGTTAACACTGAAGCTTTCTTT.

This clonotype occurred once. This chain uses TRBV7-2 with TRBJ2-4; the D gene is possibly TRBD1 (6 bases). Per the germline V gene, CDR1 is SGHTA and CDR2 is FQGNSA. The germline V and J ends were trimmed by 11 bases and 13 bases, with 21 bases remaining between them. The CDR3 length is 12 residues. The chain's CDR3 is CAGGLDQGSQYF. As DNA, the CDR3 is TGTGCCGGGGGCTTAGACCAGGGGAGCCAGTACTTC.

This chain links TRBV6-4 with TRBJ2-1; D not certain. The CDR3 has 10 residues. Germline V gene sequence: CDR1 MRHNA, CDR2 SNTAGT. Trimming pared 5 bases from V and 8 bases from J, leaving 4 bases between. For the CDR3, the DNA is TGTGCCAGCAGTAGGTATGAGCAGTTCTTC. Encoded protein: CASSRYEQFF.

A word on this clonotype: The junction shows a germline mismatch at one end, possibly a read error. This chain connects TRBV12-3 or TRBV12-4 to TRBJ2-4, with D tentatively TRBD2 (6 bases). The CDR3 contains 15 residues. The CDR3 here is CASSRVAGPQDIQYF. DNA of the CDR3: TGTGCCAGCAGCAGGGTGGCGGGACCCCAAGATATTCAGTATTTC.

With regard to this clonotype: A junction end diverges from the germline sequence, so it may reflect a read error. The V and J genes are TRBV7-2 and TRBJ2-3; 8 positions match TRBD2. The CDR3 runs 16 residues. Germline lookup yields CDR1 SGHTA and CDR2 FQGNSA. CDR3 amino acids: CASGGSGGRSTDTQYF. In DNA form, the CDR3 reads TGTGCCAGCGGGGGGAGCGGGGGCCGTAGCACAGATACGCAGTATTTC.

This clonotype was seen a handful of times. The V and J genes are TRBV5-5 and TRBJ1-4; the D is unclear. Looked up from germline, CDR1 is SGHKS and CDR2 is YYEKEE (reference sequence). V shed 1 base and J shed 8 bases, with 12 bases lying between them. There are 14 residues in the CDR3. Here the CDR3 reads CASSLRPSEEKLFF. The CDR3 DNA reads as TGTGCCAGCAGCTTGAGGCCCTCGGAGGAAAAACTGTTTTTT.

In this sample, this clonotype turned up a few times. CDR3 residues: CASSLAGGHYEQYF. Written as DNA, the CDR3 is TGCGCCAGCAGTCTGGCGGGAGGACACTACGAGCAGTACTTC. The J gene is TRBJ2-7, the V gene TRBV10-2; TRBD2 matches 8 bases. The germline V gene encodes CDR1 WSHSY and CDR2 SAAADI. With V trimmed by 5 bases and J by 3 bases, 6 bases remained unmatched. The CDR3 has 14 residues.

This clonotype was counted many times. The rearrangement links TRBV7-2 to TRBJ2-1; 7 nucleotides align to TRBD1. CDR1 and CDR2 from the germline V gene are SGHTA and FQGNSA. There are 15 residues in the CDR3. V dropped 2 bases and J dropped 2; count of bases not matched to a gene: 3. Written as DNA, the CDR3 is TGTGCCAGCAGCTTACGCCAGGGGGCCTACAATGAGCAGTTCTTC. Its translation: CASSLRQGAYNEQFF.

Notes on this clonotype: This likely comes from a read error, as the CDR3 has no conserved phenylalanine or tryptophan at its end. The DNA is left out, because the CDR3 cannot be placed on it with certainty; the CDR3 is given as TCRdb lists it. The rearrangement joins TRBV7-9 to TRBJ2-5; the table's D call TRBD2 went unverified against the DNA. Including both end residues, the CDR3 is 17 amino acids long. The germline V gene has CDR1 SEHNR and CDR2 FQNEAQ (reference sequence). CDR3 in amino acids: CASSFPGLAGVVATQLL.

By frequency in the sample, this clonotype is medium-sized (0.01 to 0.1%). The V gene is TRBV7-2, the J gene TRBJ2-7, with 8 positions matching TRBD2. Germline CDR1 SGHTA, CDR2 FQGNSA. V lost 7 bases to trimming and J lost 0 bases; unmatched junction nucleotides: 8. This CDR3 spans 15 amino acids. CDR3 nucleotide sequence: TGTGCCAGCACCTTCGGGCTAGCGGGCTCCTACGAGCAGTACTTC. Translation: CASTFGLAGSYEQYF. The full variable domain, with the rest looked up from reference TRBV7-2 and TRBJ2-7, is GAGVSQSPSNKVTEKGKDVELRCDPISGHTALYWYRQSLGQGLEFLIYFQGNSAPDKSGLPSDRFSAERTGGSVSTLTIQRTQQEDSAVYLCASTFGLAGSYEQYFGPGTRLTVT.

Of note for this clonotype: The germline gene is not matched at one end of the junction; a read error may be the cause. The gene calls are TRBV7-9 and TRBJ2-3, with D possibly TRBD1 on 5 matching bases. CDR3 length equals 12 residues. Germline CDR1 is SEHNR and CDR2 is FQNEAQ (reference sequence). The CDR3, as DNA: TGTGCCAGCAGCTTATCGACAGAGACGCAGTATTTT. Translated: CASSLSTETQYF. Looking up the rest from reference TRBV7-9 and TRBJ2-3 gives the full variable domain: DTGVSQNPRHKITKRGQNVTFRCDPISEHNRLYWYRQTLGQGPEFLTYFQNEAQLEKSRLLSDRFSAERPKGSFSTLEIQRTEQGDSAMYLCASSLSTETQYFGPGTRLTVL.

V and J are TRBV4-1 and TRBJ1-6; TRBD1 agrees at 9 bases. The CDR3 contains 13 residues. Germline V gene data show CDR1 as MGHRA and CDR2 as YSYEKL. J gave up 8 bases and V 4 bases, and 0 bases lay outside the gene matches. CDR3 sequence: CASSRDRDSPLHF. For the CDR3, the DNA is TGCGCCAGCAGCCGGGACAGGGATTCACCCCTCCACTTT.

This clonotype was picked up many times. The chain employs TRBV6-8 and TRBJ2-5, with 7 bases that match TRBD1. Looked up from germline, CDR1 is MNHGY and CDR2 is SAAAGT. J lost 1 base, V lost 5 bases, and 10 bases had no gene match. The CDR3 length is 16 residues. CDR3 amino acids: CASSRPGTVLQETQYF. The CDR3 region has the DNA TGTGCCAGCAGTAGACCCGGGACAGTACTCCAAGAGACCCAGTACTTC.

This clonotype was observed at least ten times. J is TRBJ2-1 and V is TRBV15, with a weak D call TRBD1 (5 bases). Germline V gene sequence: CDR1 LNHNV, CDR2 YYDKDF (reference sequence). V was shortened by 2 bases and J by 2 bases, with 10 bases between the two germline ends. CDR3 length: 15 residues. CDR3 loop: CATSRSQGTYNEQFF. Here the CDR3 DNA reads TGTGCCACCAGCAGAAGCCAGGGTACCTACAATGAGCAGTTCTTC.

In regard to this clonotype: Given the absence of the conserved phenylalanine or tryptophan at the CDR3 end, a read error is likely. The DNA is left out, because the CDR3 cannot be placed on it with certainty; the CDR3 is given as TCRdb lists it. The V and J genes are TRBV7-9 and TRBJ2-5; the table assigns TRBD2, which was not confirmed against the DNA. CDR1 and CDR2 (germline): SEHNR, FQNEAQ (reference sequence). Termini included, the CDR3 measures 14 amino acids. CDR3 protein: CASSLMELAATRLS.

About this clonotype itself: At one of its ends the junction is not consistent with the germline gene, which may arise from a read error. Here the CDR3 reads CASSQSGETASTDTLYF. The CDR3 bases are TGTGCCAGCAGTCAAAGTGGCGAGACTGCGAGCACAGATACGCTGTATTTT. V usage is TRBV7-9 and J usage is TRBJ2-3; D unclear. CDR3 length: 17 residues. Germline V lookup: CDR1 SEHNR, CDR2 FQNEAQ (reference sequence).

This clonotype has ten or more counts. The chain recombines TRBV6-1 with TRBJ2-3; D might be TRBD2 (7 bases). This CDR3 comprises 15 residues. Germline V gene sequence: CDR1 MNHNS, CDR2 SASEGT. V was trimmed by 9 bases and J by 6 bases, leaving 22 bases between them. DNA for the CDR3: TGTGCCAGTCAAAAAGGGGCGGGGGCCCCCGATACGCAGTATTTT. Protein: CASQKGAGAPDTQYF.

The CDR3 spells CASSTPGLAYEQYF. CDR3 sequence (DNA): TGTGCCAGCTCGACTCCGGGACTAGCTTACGAGCAGTACTTC. This rearrangement joins TRBV7-9 to TRBJ2-5; 9 nucleotides match TRBD2. TRBJ2-7 explains the end of the DNA better; the J call may be wrong. CDR3 length: 14 residues. Germline CDR1 is SEHNR and CDR2 is FQNEAQ (reference sequence).

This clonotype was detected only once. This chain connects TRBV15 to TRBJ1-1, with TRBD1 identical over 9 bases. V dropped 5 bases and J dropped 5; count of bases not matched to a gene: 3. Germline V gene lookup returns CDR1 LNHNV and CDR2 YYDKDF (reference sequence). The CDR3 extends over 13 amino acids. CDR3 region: CATSRDRDTEAFF. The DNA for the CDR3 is TGTGCCACCAGCCGGGACAGGGATACTGAAGCTTTCTTT. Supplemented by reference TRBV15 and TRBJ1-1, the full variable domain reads DAMVIQNPRYQVTQFGKPVTLSCSQTLNHNVMYWYQQKSSQAPKLLFHYYDKDFNNEADTPDNFQSRRPNTSFCFLDIRSPGLGDTAMYLCATSRDRDTEAFFGQGTRLTVV.

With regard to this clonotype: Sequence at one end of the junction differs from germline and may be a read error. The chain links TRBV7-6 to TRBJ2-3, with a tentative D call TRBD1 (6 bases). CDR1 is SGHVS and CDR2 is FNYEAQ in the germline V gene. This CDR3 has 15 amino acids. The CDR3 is CGSSSGPRGTDTQYF. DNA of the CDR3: TGTGGCAGCAGCTCGGGACCCAGGGGCACAGACACGCAGTATTTC.

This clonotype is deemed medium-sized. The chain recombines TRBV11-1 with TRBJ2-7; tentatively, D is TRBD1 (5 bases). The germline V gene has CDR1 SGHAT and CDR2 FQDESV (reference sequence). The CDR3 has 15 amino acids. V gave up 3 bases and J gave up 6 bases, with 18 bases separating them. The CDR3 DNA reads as TGTGCCAGCAGCTTCAGAAGGGGAAGTATCTCCGAGCAGTACTTC. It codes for CASSFRRGSISEQYF.

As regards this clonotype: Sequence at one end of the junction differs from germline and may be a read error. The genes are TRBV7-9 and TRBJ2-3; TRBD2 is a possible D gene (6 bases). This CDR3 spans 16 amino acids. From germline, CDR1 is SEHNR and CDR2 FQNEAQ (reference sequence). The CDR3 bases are TGTGCCAGCAGGTTACTTGGGCGGCGGGACCCAGATACCCAGTATTTC. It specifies CASRLLGRRDPDTQYF.

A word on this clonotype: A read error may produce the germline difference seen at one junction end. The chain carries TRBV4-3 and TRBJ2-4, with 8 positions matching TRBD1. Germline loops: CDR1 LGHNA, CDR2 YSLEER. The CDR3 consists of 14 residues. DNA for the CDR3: TGCGGCAGCAGGGGGCTGGGAGCCAAAAACATGCAGTACTTC. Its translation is CGSRGLGAKNMQYF.

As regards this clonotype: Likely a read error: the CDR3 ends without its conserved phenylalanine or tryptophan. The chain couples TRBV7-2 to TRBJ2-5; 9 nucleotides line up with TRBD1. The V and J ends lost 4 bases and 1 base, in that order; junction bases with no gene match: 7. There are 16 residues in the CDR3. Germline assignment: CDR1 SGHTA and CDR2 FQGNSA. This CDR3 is CASSSPPGQGQETQYS. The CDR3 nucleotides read TGTGCCAGCAGCTCACCTCCGGGACAGGGCCAAGAGACCCAGTACTCC.

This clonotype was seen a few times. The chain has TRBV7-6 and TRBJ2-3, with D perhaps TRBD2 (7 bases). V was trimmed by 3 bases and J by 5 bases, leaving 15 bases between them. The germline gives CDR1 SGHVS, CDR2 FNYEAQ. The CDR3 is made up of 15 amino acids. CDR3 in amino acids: CASSLGAGDKDTQYF. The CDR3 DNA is TGTGCCAGCAGCTTGGGGGCGGGAGACAAAGATACGCAGTATTTT.

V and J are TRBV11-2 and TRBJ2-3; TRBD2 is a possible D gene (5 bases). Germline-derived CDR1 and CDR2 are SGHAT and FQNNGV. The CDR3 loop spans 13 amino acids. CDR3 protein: CGLGASNRDTQYF. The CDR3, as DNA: TGTGGGCTAGGCGCTAGCAATCGAGATACGCAGTATTTT.

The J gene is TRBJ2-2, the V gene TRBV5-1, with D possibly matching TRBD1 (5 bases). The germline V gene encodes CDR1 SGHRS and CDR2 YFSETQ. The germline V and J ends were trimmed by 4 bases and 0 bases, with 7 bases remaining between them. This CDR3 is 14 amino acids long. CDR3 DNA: TGCGCCAGCAGCCGGACATCGAACACCGGGGAGCTGTTTTTT. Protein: CASSRTSNTGELFF.

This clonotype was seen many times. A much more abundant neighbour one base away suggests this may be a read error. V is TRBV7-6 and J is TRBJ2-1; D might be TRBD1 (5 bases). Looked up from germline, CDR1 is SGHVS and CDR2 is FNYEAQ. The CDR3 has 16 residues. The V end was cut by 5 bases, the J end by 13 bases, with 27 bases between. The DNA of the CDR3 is TGTGCCAGCAGCCCCACTCGGACATCTATCACGGAGACCCAGTTCTTC. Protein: CASSPTRTSITETQFF.

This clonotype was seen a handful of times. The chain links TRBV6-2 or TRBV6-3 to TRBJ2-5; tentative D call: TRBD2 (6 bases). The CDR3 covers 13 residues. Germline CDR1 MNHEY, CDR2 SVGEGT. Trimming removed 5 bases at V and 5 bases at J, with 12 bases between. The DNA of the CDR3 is TGTGCCAGCAGTCGTGGGACTGAGGAGACCCAGTACTTC. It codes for CASSRGTEETQYF.